Shown below are 8 T cell receptor beta chains from a single sample sequenced in a study of blood T cell repertoires in COVID-19. This table comes from immunoSEQ multiplex PCR, and its TCRdb copy is limited to in-frame clones, with some not included. The table shows around 400,000 clones, with roughly 90% occurring only once. The sample comprised peripheral blood. Every receptor here comes from a man aged 35 to 55 with acute or convalescent COVID-19.

The chain joins TRBV6-5 to TRBJ2-1; 9 bases are shared with TRBD2. Trimming at V came to 10 bases and at J to 5 bases, leaving 12 bases not matched to a gene. Germline loops: CDR1 MNHEY, CDR2 SVGAGI. The CDR3 extends over 15 amino acids. The CDR3 nucleotides are TGTGCCACCACACCGCGGGGGGGATCCCACAATGAGCAGTTCTTC. Protein: CATTPRGGSHNEQFF.

The chain carries TRBV7-2 and TRBJ1-2; 7 nucleotides agree with TRBD1. V shed 5 bases, J shed 7 bases, and the junction held 10 bases outside the gene matches. Germline-derived CDR1 and CDR2 are SGHTA and FQGNSA. CDR3 length: 14 residues. In nucleotides, the CDR3 is TGTGCCAGCAGCACCACCGGGACAGAAGGTGGCTACACCTTC. It encodes CASSTTGTEGGYTF.

Comments on this clone: Other DNA sequences in the sample encode the same CDR3. V and J are TRBV20-1 and TRBJ2-1, with D perhaps TRBD2 (6 bases). The CDR3 length is 11 residues. Germline CDR1 and CDR2: DFQATT and SNEGSKA (reference sequence). Between the trimmed V and J ends, which lost 6 bases and 8 bases, there was a span of 11 bases. The CDR3 region is CSATPGDEQFF. The CDR3 DNA follows: TGCAGTGCAACGCCGGGAGATGAGCAGTTCTTC.

V gene TRBV20-1 combines with J gene TRBJ1-4, with 11 nucleotides matching TRBD1. This CDR3 is 16 amino acids long. The V segment lost 3 bases and the J segment 3 bases; nucleotides outside the gene matches: 6. Germline values: CDR1 DFQATT, CDR2 SNEGSKA (reference sequence). The CDR3 here is CSASTGTGGANEKLFF. In nucleotides, the CDR3 is TGCAGTGCTAGTACAGGGACAGGGGGTGCTAATGAAAAACTGTTTTTT.

This clone showed up many times. This sequence joins TRBV5-5 and TRBJ2-2; 12 positions match TRBD1. The CDR3 is 15 amino acids. Germline-derived CDR1 and CDR2 are SGHKS and YYEKEE (reference sequence). V was clipped by 3 bases and J by 5 bases; unmatched bases: 2. The CDR3 DNA is TGTGCCAGCAGCTGGGACAGGGGGCAGACCGGGGAGCTGTTTTTT. Protein sequence: CASSWDRGQTGELFF.

CDR3 sequence (DNA): TGTGCCAGCAGCGTAGGGAGTAGCTCCTACAATGAGCAGTTCTTC. Protein sequence: CASSVGSSSYNEQFF. This sequence joins TRBV9 and TRBJ2-1; D is ambiguous. CDR1 is SGDLS and CDR2 is YYNGEE in the germline V gene. The V end lost 0 bases, the J end lost 0 bases, and 7 bases lay between the germline ends. This CDR3 region has 15 residues.

The rearrangement uses TRBV29-1 and TRBJ1-1; no clear D. CDR1 and CDR2 (germline): SQVTM, ANQGSEA. The V end lost 6 bases, the J end lost 4 bases, and 9 bases lay between the germline ends. CDR3 length: 11 amino acids. CDR3 nucleotide sequence: TGCAGCGTAGCAAGAAGCACTGAAGCTTTCTTT. Protein sequence: CSVARSTEAFF.

V gene TRBV6-6 combines with J gene TRBJ1-2; D unresolved. Per the germline V gene, CDR1 is MNHNY and CDR2 is SVGAGI (reference sequence). The CDR3 loop spans 15 amino acids. The V gene lost 6 bases and the J gene lost 7 bases, with 21 bases spanning the gap. The CDR3 DNA follows: TGTGCCAGCAGGACAAGAGGCGGGCCCGAGTTTGGCTACACCTTC. It is translated as CASRTRGGPEFGYTF.